This T cell receptor (beta chain) was recovered during a study of blood T cells in healthy people across ages. Primers used in a second PCR of about 7 to 11 cycles were a sample-barcoded 5' primer and a J-beta primer mix. In TCRdb, the 5' RACE reads were re-called with MiXCR into one record per CDR3 protein. The table shows 1.5 million or so distinct CDR3 sequences, with approximately 39% occurring only once. This CDR3 is built from 17 residues. The germline V and J ends were trimmed by 0 bases and 2 bases, with 16 bases remaining between them. CDR1 ENHRY and CDR2 SYGVKD come from the germline V gene.

The chain employs TRBV10-3 and TRBJ1-2, with D hard to call. Sequenced sample: blood. The origin of this receptor is a woman aged 18-29 years in good health. The CDR3 DNA reads TGTGCCATCAGTGAGTCGAAAAGGGAGGCAGCCAACTATGGCTACACCTTC. Protein sequence: CAISESKREAANYGYTF.